The 15 T cell receptor beta chains below all came from one sample that was sequenced in a study of vaccination effects on CD4 cells after COVID-19. The ViraFEST assay expanded antigen-specific CD4+ T cells with viral peptide pools before sequencing. When around nine days of culture had elapsed, CD4+ T cells were isolated. These receptors lack a known antigen. TCRdb's table, derived via immunoSEQ multiplex PCR, lists solely in-frame clones and lacks some. This sample carries about 60,000 clones, roughly 81% of them seen once, and the ten largest clones take about 2.4%. The starting material was CD4+ T cells from PBMCs cultured with HCoV-229E spike peptides, obtained before COVID-19 vaccination. The receptors come from a human donor who received a COVID-19 vaccine.

This clone was picked up a small number of times. The genes are TRBV24-1 and TRBJ1-2, with D unclear. CDR3 size: 12 residues. CDR1 and CDR2 (germline): KGHDR, SFDVKD. V was shortened by 4 bases and J by 5 bases, with 7 bases between the two germline ends. CDR3 bases: TGTGCCACCAGTGAAGGATCGTATGGCTACACCTTC. This sequence encodes CATSEGSYGYTF.

The chain is built from TRBV5-1 and TRBJ1-1; D gene uncertain. There are 13 residues in the CDR3. V lost 3 bases, J lost 1 base, and 7 bases lay in between. Germline CDR1 SGHRS, CDR2 YFSETQ. CDR3 nucleotide sequence: TGCGCCAGCAGCTCCCTAGGGAACACTGAAGCTTTCTTT. As protein: CASSSLGNTEAFF.

This chain links TRBV7-3 with TRBJ1-1, with D maybe TRBD1 (5 bases). The V end was cut by 3 bases, the J end by 0 bases, with 8 bases between. In germline, CDR1 is SGHTA, CDR2 FQGTGA. This CDR3 region has 14 residues. The CDR3 here is CASSFGGLNTEAFF. The CDR3, as DNA: TGTGCCAGCAGCTTCGGGGGATTGAACACTGAAGCTTTCTTT.

This clone was observed a handful of times. The rearrangement joins TRBV28 to TRBJ2-3; D may be TRBD2 (6 bases). CDR3 size: 14 residues. The V and J ends lost 2 bases and 3 bases respectively, with 9 bases between them. Looked up from germline, CDR1 is MDHEN and CDR2 is SYDVKM. CDR3 bases: TGTGCCAGCAGTTTACCGGGGGATACAGATACGCAGTATTTT. Amino acid sequence: CASSLPGDTDTQYF. Looking up the rest from reference TRBV28 and TRBJ2-3 gives the full variable domain: DVKVTQSSRYLVKRTGEKVFLECVQDMDHENMFWYRQDPGLGLRLIYFSYDVKMKEKGDIPEGYSVSREKKERFSLILESASTNQTSMYLCASSLPGDTDTQYFGPGTRLTVL.

V and J are TRBV5-5 and TRBJ1-5; D is ambiguous. V lost 4 bases, J lost 8 bases, and 10 bases lay in between. Germline CDR1 and CDR2: SGHKS and YYEKEE (reference sequence). CDR3 length equals 12 residues. The CDR3 DNA reads TGTGCCAGCAGCCCTCTCGGGGAGCCCCAGCATTTT. Translated: CASSPLGEPQHF.

V gene TRBV28 combines with J gene TRBJ1-5; 9 nucleotides agree with TRBD1. V lost 6 bases and J lost 2; bases outside the gene matches: 5. Germline V gives CDR1 MDHEN, CDR2 SYDVKM. CDR3 size: 15 residues. The CDR3 coding sequence is TGTGCCAGCAGAACAACAGGGGGCGGCAATCAGCCCCAGCATTTT. Amino acids: CASRTTGGGNQPQHF.

The CDR3 spells CASSFWSGGSTDTQYF. The CDR3 DNA is TGTGCCAGCAGTTTTTGGAGCGGGGGGAGCACAGATACGCAGTATTTT. The genes are TRBV28 and TRBJ2-3; 9 bases line up with TRBD2. This CDR3 is 16 amino acids long. CDR1 and CDR2 from the germline V gene are MDHEN and SYDVKM. V lost 3 bases to trimming and J lost 0 bases; unmatched junction nucleotides: 4. The entire variable domain, with the rest obtained from reference TRBV28 and TRBJ2-3, is as follows: DVKVTQSSRYLVKRTGEKVFLECVQDMDHENMFWYRQDPGLGLRLIYFSYDVKMKEKGDIPEGYSVSREKKERFSLILESASTNQTSMYLCASSFWSGGSTDTQYFGPGTRLTVL.

The V and J genes are TRBV5-6 and TRBJ2-2; TRBD1 is a possible D gene (5 bases). There are 14 residues in the CDR3. V was cut by 4 bases and J by 6 bases, with 13 bases left in between. The germline gives CDR1 SGHDT, CDR2 YYEEEE. The CDR3 DNA follows: TGTGCCAGCAGCGGGGCTAGTCGGTCCGGGGAGCTGTTTTTT. Translation: CASSGASRSGELFF. The entire variable domain, with the rest obtained from reference TRBV5-6 and TRBJ2-2, is as follows: DAGVTQSPTHLIKTRGQQVTLRCSPKSGHDTVSWYQQALGQGPQFIFQYYEEEERQRGNFPDRFSGHQFPNYSSELNVNALLLGDSALYLCASSGASRSGELFFGEGSRLTVL.

V usage is TRBV7-2 and J usage is TRBJ2-3, with TRBD2 matching over 7 bases. The CDR3 extends over 14 amino acids. Looked up from germline, CDR1 is SGHTA and CDR2 is FQGNSA. V was clipped by 5 bases and J by 14 bases; unmatched bases: 16. The CDR3: CASSGGRADLNRYF. The CDR3 DNA reads as TGTGCCAGCAGCGGGGGGAGGGCCGATCTCAATAGGTATTTT. The whole variable domain, remainder taken from reference TRBV7-2 and TRBJ2-3, is GAGVSQSPSNKVTEKGKDVELRCDPISGHTALYWYRQSLGQGLEFLIYFQGNSAPDKSGLPSDRFSAERTGGSVSTLTIQRTQQEDSAVYLCASSGGRADLNRYFGPGTRLTVL.

The chain joins TRBV7-2 to TRBJ2-5; possible D gene TRBD2, 5 bases. The germline V gene has CDR1 SGHTA and CDR2 FQGNSA. V was cut by 1 base and J by 2 bases, with 11 bases left in between. The CDR3 runs to 15 residues. CDR3 loop: CASSLVPGVQETQYF. In DNA, the CDR3 is TGTGCCAGCAGCTTAGTCCCCGGGGTTCAAGAGACCCAGTACTTC.

V gene TRBV7-3 combines with J gene TRBJ1-1, with unresolved D. This CDR3 has 14 amino acids. V lost 4 bases to trimming and J lost 1 base, with 10 bases between them. CDR1 and CDR2 from the germline V gene are SGHTA and FQGTGA. This CDR3 reads CASSSGPGNTEAFF. Here the CDR3 DNA reads TGTGCCAGCAGCTCCGGACCGGGGAACACTGAAGCTTTCTTT.

The rearrangement uses TRBV19 and TRBJ1-6, with 8 bases that match TRBD1. The CDR3 consists of 14 residues. The V segment lost 11 bases and the J segment 7 bases; nucleotides outside the gene matches: 10. The germline V gene encodes CDR1 LNHDA and CDR2 SQIVND (reference sequence). This chain's CDR3 is CASSLDRVNSPLHF. The CDR3 DNA reads as TGTGCCTCTAGCCTGGACAGGGTAAATTCACCCCTCCACTTT.

The chain is built from TRBV15 and TRBJ2-6; D call uncertain. The V gene lost 3 bases and the J gene lost 1 base, with 4 bases spanning the gap. The CDR3 loop spans 14 amino acids. Germline CDR1 and CDR2: LNHNV and YYDKDF (reference sequence). The CDR3 DNA is TGTGCCACCAGCAGCTTATCTGGGGCCAACGTCCTGACTTTC. Its translation is CATSSLSGANVLTF.

The rearrangement links TRBV12-3 or TRBV12-4 to TRBJ1-1; no reliable D call. Trimming took off 7 bases at V and 4 bases at J, with 10 bases between the two ends. The CDR3 is 12 residues long. This chain's CDR3 is CASTPSSTEAFF. CDR3 coding DNA: TGTGCCAGCACCCCCAGTTCCACTGAAGCTTTCTTT.

V and J are TRBV15 and TRBJ1-3, with D possibly being TRBD1 (6 bases). V was clipped by 0 bases and J by 0 bases, with 18 bases between them. CDR1 is LNHNV and CDR2 is YYDKDF in the germline V gene (reference sequence). CDR3 size: 19 residues. The CDR3 protein is CATSRDRPLGGNSGNTIYF. CDR3 bases: TGTGCCACCAGCAGAGATCGGCCGTTAGGGGGTAACTCTGGAAACACCATATATTTT.